This T cell receptor beta chain was recovered during a study of shared T cell receptors in the human thymus. Per the germline V gene, CDR1 is LNHDA and CDR2 is SQIVND (reference sequence). The CDR3 has 12 amino acids. Trimming cost V 5 bases and J 9 bases, with 11 bases left between them. The assay was immunoSEQ multiplex PCR, and TCRdb's table has in-frame clones only and misses some. The sample shows about 380,000 clones, 95% of them seen only once. Sequencing was done on a sample of thymocytes. The chain links TRBV19 to TRBJ1-3; D is unresolved. The sequence was collected from a human donor. The DNA of the CDR3 is TGTGCCAGTAGTCCAAACAGAGGCACCATATATTTT. Its protein product is CASSPNRGTIYF. Drawing the rest from reference TRBV19 and TRBJ1-3, the complete variable domain is DGGITQSPKYLFRKEGQNVTLSCEQNLNHDAMYWYRQDPGQGLRLIYYSQIVNDFQKGDIAEGYSVSREKKESFPLTVTSAQKNPTAFYLCASSPNRGTIYFGEGSWLTVV.